The clone carrying this T cell receptor (beta chain) has a count of ten or more. No antigen is known for it. Per the germline V gene, CDR1 is SQVTM and CDR2 is ANQGSEA. The CDR3 is made up of 10 amino acids. Deletions cut 5 bases from V and 5 bases from J, with 6 bases between. This sample is drawn from a study of T-cell memory formation after mild COVID-19. Study-wide background: Largely, the TCR clusters proved donor specific. Study-level results: The authors left the SARS-CoV-2 specificity of second-wave clones peaking on day 37 unconfirmed.

5'RACE with constant-segment primers built TCRalpha and TCRbeta cDNA libraries with UMIs. Via MiXCR, TCRdb re-called the 5' RACE reads, giving one row per CDR3 protein. This repertoire shows around 300,000 distinct CDR3 sequences, less than 9.5% found once; its top ten account for under 25%. The clonotype originates from a man younger than 35 who had mild COVID-19 (a few samples of this study predate the infection). Cell type and time point are not known. Input material: PBMCs or a T cell subset sorted from them (not recorded which). This chain connects TRBV29-1 to TRBJ2-5; no definite D call. This CDR3 reads CSVLKETQYF. CDR3 DNA sequence: TGCAGCGTTCTGAAGGAGACCCAGTACTTC.